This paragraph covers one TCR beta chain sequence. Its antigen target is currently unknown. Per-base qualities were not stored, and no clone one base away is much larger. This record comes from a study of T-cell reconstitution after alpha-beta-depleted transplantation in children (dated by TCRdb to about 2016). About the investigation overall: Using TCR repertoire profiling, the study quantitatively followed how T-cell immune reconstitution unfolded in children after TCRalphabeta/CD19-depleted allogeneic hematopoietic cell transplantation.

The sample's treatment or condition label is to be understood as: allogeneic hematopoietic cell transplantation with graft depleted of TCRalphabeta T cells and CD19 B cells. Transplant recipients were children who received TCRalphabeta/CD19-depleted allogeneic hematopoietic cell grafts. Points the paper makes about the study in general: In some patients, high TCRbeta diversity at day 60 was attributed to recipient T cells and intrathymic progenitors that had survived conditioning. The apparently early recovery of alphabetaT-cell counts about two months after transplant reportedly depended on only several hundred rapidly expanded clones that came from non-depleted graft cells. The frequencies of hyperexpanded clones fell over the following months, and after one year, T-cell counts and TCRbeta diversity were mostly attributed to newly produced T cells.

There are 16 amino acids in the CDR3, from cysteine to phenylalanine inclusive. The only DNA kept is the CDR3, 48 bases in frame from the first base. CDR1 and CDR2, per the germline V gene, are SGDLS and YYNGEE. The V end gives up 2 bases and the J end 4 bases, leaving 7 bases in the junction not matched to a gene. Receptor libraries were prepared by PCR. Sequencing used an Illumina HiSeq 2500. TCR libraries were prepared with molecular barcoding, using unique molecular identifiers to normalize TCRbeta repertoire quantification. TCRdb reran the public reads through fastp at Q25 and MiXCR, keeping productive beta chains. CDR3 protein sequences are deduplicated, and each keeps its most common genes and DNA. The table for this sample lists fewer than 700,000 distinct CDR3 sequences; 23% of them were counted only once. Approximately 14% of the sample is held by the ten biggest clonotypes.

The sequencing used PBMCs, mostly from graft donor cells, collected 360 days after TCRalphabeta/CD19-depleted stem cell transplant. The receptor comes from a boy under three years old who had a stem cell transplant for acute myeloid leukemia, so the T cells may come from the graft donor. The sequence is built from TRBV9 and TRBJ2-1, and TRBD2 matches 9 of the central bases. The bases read TGTGCCAGCAGCGTGGGCGGGGGGGGTTCATACAATGAGCAGTTCTTC. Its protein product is CASSVGGGGSYNEQFF.